Listed here are 13 T cell receptor beta chains from one sample, sequenced in a study of Tregs in tolerant kidney transplant recipients (dated by TCRdb to the late 2010s). This specimen's time point label, interpreted: blood sample drawn before combined kidney and bone marrow transplant. Library method: the immunoSEQ multiplex PCR assay. The table was pulled from immuneACCESS by TCRdb, which kept in-frame rearrangements only. Such tables lose some clones; where checked, under half of the loss comes from unresolved V genes, and the rest has no known cause. The sample's records list 30,000 or so clones. The ten largest make up under 15% of the sample. This specimen consisted of CD8+ T cells from blood, obtained before the transplant. These receptors all come from a human donor who received a combined kidney and bone marrow transplant.

In the case of this clone: The missing CDR3 end, 3 residues past where the read stops, is filled in from the germline J gene. The J gene is TRBJ2-7, the V gene TRBV2; TRBD2 matches at 11 bases. The CDR3 runs to 17 residues. Trimming at V came to 7 bases and at J to 2 bases, leaving 13 bases not matched to a gene. Per the germline V gene, CDR1 is SNHLY and CDR2 is FYNNEI. The CDR3 loop is CASTGDRLAGSTYEQYF. Incomplete CDR3 DNA: TGTGCCAGCACGGGAGATAGACTAGCGGGATCAACCTACGAG.

Comment on this clone: The CDR3 end falls 3 residues outside the read, so it is completed with the germline J gene. The chain recombines TRBV28 with TRBJ2-5; no clear D. CDR3 length equals 13 residues. The germline V gene has CDR1 MDHEN and CDR2 SYDVKM. With 2 bases removed from V and 5 bases from J, the gap between germline ends came to 9 bases. CDR3 amino acids: CASSLVQWETQYF. The CDR3 DNA, read in part, is TGTGCCAGCAGTTTAGTCCAGTGGGAGACC. Variable domain in full (rest from reference TRBV28 and TRBJ2-5): DVKVTQSSRYLVKRTGEKVFLECVQDMDHENMFWYRQDPGLGLRLIYFSYDVKMKEKGDIPEGYSVSREKKERFSLILESASTNQTSMYLCASSLVQWETQYFGPGTRLLVL.

A word on this clone: The read falls 3 residues short of the CDR3 end, and the missing part is taken from the germline J gene. The genes are TRBV2 and TRBJ2-2; 7 nucleotides line up with TRBD2. The CDR3 has 17 residues. Germline V lookup: CDR1 SNHLY, CDR2 FYNNEI. V trimming: 5 bases; J trimming: 3 bases; junction bases outside the gene matches: 12. The CDR3 loop is CASSSEAAGVDTGELFF. The CDR3 bases that were read are TGTGCCAGCAGTTCCGAGGCGGCGGGAGTGGACACCGGGGAG. The full variable domain, its missing parts supplied by reference TRBV2 and TRBJ2-2, is EPEVTQTPSHQVTQMGQEVILRCVPISNHLYFYWYRQILGQKVEFLVSFYNNEISEKSEIFDDQFSVERPDGSNFTLKIRSTKLEDSAMYFCASSSEAAGVDTGELFFGEGSRLTVL.

Of note for this clone: The read ends 3 residues early relative to the CDR3; the germline J gene fills the gap. The chain is built from TRBV11-2 and TRBJ1-1; 8 bases line up with TRBD1. CDR1 and CDR2 (germline): SGHAT, FQNNGV. V was pared by 5 bases and J by 4 bases, with 6 bases of the junction left unmatched. The CDR3 length is 14 residues. CDR3 DNA, as far as it was read: TGTGCCAGCAGCACCGGACAGGGCGTCACTGAA. Translation gives CASSTGQGVTE. The whole CDR3 protein is CASSTGQGVTEAFF.

With respect to this clone: The CDR3 extends 3 residues past the end of the read, so its final part is completed from the germline J gene. The rearrangement links TRBV19 to TRBJ2-1, with 10 bases that match TRBD2. With 3 bases clipped from V and 5 bases from J, the junction kept 4 bases outside the gene matches. CDR3 length equals 15 residues. Germline CDR1 is LNHDA and CDR2 is SQIVND (reference sequence). The sequenced CDR3 bases are TGTGCCAGTAGTATGTATCTAGCGGGAGACAATGAG. The encoded protein is CASSMYLAGDNE. Given in full, the CDR3 is CASSMYLAGDNEQFF.

Worth noting for this clone: The CDR3 end is not reached by the read, which stops 3 residues before it; the germline J gene fills it in. The V call is TRBV20-1, the J call TRBJ2-1, with D hard to call. V lost 0 bases and J lost 4, with 10 bases in between. Per germline, CDR1 DFQATT and CDR2 SNEGSKA (reference sequence). The CDR3 extends over 14 amino acids. This CDR3 is CSARDLASYNEQFF. The CDR3 DNA, read in part, is TGCAGTGCTAGAGATCTGGCTAGTTACAATGAG.

Concerning this clone itself: The read falls 3 residues short of the CDR3 end, and the missing part is taken from the germline J gene. J is TRBJ2-1 and V is TRBV19, with TRBD2 matching 10 bases. Germline-derived CDR1 and CDR2 are LNHDA and SQIVND (reference sequence). V was pared by 7 bases and J by 4 bases, with 7 bases of the junction left unmatched. The CDR3 is 15 amino acids. The CDR3 sequence is CASTPSGSRYNEQFF. Incomplete CDR3 DNA: TGTGCCAGTACCCCTAGCGGGAGTAGGTACAATGAG.

Of note for this clone: The read ends 3 residues early relative to the CDR3; the germline J gene fills the gap. The chain uses TRBV10-1 and TRBJ2-6, with D unclear. Trimming removed 2 bases at V and 0 bases at J, with 8 bases between. This CDR3 contains 16 residues. Germline CDR1 reads WNHNN; CDR2 reads SYGVQD (reference sequence). Here the CDR3 reads CASSEQNISGANVLTF. The sequenced CDR3 bases are TGCGCCAGCAGTGAGCAGAACATCTCTGGGGCCAACGTC.

In regard to this clone: The read gets to within 3 residues of the CDR3 end, and the germline J gene fills in the rest. The rearrangement links TRBV19 to TRBJ2-1; 11 nucleotides align to TRBD2. The CDR3 contains 15 residues. V gave up 4 bases and J gave up 7 bases; unmatched junction bases: 6. CDR1 is LNHDA and CDR2 is SQIVND in the germline V gene (reference sequence). The chain's CDR3 is CASSTGLAAGNEQFF. The CDR3 DNA, read in part, is TGTGCCAGTAGTACGGGACTAGCGGCGGGGAATGAG.

In regard to this clone: The CDR3 goes on 3 residues after the read ends, and that part is filled in from the germline J gene. The chain is built from TRBV18 and TRBJ1-3; D gene unclear. The CDR3 totals 17 residues. V gave up 0 bases and J gave up 0 bases, with 12 bases separating them. Germline CDR1 is KGHSH and CDR2 is LQKENI. CDR3 in amino acids: CASSPPIPRASGNTIYF. Incomplete CDR3 DNA: TGTGCCAGCTCACCACCAATCCCACGCGCCTCTGGAAACACC.

With respect to this clone: Sequencing ends 3 residues short of the CDR3 end; the germline J gene provides the rest. The chain has TRBV6-1 and TRBJ1-5, with TRBD1 identical over 7 bases. Germline CDR1 MNHNS, CDR2 SASEGT. The length of the CDR3 is 14 residues. The V gene end was trimmed by 4 bases and the J gene end by 2 bases; junction bases not matched to a gene: 2. Here the CDR3 reads CASSVGGGNQPQHF. CDR3 DNA (partial): TGTGCCAGCAGTGTAGGGGGCGGCAATCAGCCC.

Concerning this clone: The CDR3 is cut off 3 residues early in the read; its end comes from the germline J gene. This rearrangement joins TRBV19 to TRBJ2-1; 8 bases agree with TRBD2. CDR3 length equals 16 residues. The germline V gene encodes CDR1 LNHDA and CDR2 SQIVND (reference sequence). V lost 3 bases to trimming and J lost 3 bases; unmatched junction nucleotides: 7. The CDR3 region is CASSMGTSGLYNEQFF. The part of the CDR3 DNA that was read is TGTGCCAGTAGTATGGGCACTAGCGGCCTCTACAATGAG.

The CDR3 here is CASSPTEGTYEQYF. CDR3 DNA (partial): TGTGCCAGCAGCCCAACAGAGGGGACCTACGAG. The chain joins TRBV11-2 to TRBJ2-7, with D perhaps assigned TRBD1 or TRBD2 (5 bases each). The read ends 3 residues shy of where the CDR3 ends; the end is completed using the germline J gene. The V end lost 5 bases, the J end lost 2 bases, and 13 bases lay between the germline ends. Per germline, CDR1 SGHAT and CDR2 FQNNGV. There are 14 residues in the CDR3.